The rows below give T cell receptor beta chains drawn from one sample of a study of blood T cell repertoires in COVID-19. TCRdb keeps only in-frame clones here, not all; method: immunoSEQ multiplex PCR. The table lists 70,000 to 80,000 clones, about 90% of them singletons. The sequencing input was peripheral blood. The receptors come from a human donor in a cohort sampled during active COVID-19. Each CDR3 is given with its conserved first and last residue. The order of the fields is V gene, clone size, J gene, D gene, CDR3 DNA, CDR3 protein. The D gene is left open where the match is weak. Clone size, where shown, is once, few, many, or a class for clones that have expanded.

V: TRBV29-1
size: .
J: TRBJ1-3
D: TRBD1
DNA: TGCAGCGTCTTATCACAGGGGGGAAGACGAAACACCATATATTTT
CDR3: CSVLSQGGRRNTIYF

V: TRBV5-8
size: .
J: TRBJ2-3
D: TRBD2
DNA: TGTGCCAGCAGCCCTAGCGGGGGGTTCACAGATACGCAGTATTTT
CDR3: CASSPSGGFTDTQYF

V: TRBV5-1
size: .
J: TRBJ1-3
D: TRBD1
DNA: TGCGCCAGCAGCGCCCAACAGGGGCTCTCTGGAAACACCATATATTTT
CDR3: CASSAQQGLSGNTIYF

V: TRBV7-2
size: once
J: TRBJ1-2
D: .
DNA: TGTGCCAGCAGCTCAGACAGGTCGCTAGGCGGCTACACCTTC
CDR3: CASSSDRSLGGYTF

V: TRBV7-8
size: .
J: TRBJ1-6
D: .
DNA: TGTGCCAGCAGCTTAGTCCGGACTGATTCACCCCTCCACTTT
CDR3: CASSLVRTDSPLHF

V: TRBV10-3
size: .
J: TRBJ1-3
D: .
DNA: TGTGCCATCAGTGCTGACAGCTCTGGAAACACCATATATTTT
CDR3: CAISADSSGNTIYF

V: TRBV6-1
size: .
J: TRBJ2-5
D: TRBD2
DNA: TGTGCCAGCAGTGAAGAGGCTAGCGGGGGTAGAGAGACCCAGTACTTC
CDR3: CASSEEASGGRETQYF

V: TRBV11-2
size: .
J: TRBJ2-2
D: .
DNA: TGTGCCAGCAGCCCCCAGGGAATCACCGGGGAGCTGTTTTTT
CDR3: CASSPQGITGELFF

V: TRBV7-2
size: .
J: TRBJ2-2
D: TRBD2
DNA: TGTGCCAGCAGCCCCAGCCCGCTTAGCGGGGGGCTCAACACCGGGGAGCTGTTTTTT
CDR3: CASSPSPLSGGLNTGELFF

V: TRBV18
size: once
J: TRBJ2-1
D: TRBD2
DNA: TGTGCCAGCTCATATTCCCCCGGGGGGGCCTATGAGCAGTTCTTC
CDR3: CASSYSPGGAYEQFF

V: TRBV7-2
size: few
J: TRBJ1-3
D: .
DNA: TGTGCCAGCAGCTTAGACAGACACTCTGGAAACACCATATATTTT
CDR3: CASSLDRHSGNTIYF

V: TRBV3-1/TRBV3-2
size: .
J: TRBJ2-5
D: TRBD2
DNA: TGTGCCAGCAGCCATTCGGTAGCGGGGGGGCAGGAGACCCAGTACTTC
CDR3: CASSHSVAGGQETQYF

V: TRBV18
size: .
J: TRBJ2-1
D: TRBD2
DNA: TGTGCCAGCTCATCGAAAGGACTAGCAATGTCCAATGAGCAGTTCTTC
CDR3: CASSSKGLAMSNEQFF

V: TRBV9
size: .
J: TRBJ1-4
D: .
DNA: TGTGCCAGCAGCGCAGGGGACCTTAGGAATGAAAAACTGTTTTTT
CDR3: CASSAGDLRNEKLFF

V: TRBV5-5
size: .
J: TRBJ1-6
D: .
DNA: TGTGCCAGCAGCGAGGCAAGCTCCTATAATTCACCCCTCCACTTT
CDR3: CASSEASSYNSPLHF

V: TRBV6-6
size: .
J: TRBJ1-2
D: TRBD1
DNA: TGTGCCAGCACCATTCAGGGGGTGAGAGGCTACACCTTC
CDR3: CASTIQGVRGYTF

V: TRBV7-3
size: .
J: TRBJ2-1
D: TRBD1
DNA: TGTGCCAGCAGCTTAAGTGGACAGGGTCTCTACAATGAGCAGTTCTTC
CDR3: CASSLSGQGLYNEQFF

V: TRBV19
size: once
J: TRBJ1-2
D: TRBD1
DNA: TGTGCCAGTAGAGCCCTCTTGCCCGGGACAGGAATGACAAACGGCTACACCTTC
CDR3: CASRALLPGTGMTNGYTF

V: TRBV12-3/TRBV12-4
size: .
J: TRBJ1-5
D: TRBD1
DNA: TGTGCCAGCCGGGACAGAAGCAATCAGCCCCAGCATTTT
CDR3: CASRDRSNQPQHF

V: TRBV24-1
size: .
J: TRBJ2-5
D: .
DNA: TGTGCCACCAGTGATTCAGCTCTAGGCGGACAAGAGACCCAGTACTTC
CDR3: CATSDSALGGQETQYF

V: TRBV18
size: once
J: TRBJ1-5
D: .
DNA: TGTGCCAGCTCACCTAACGCAGATCAGCCCCAGCATTTT
CDR3: CASSPNADQPQHF

V: TRBV14
size: .
J: TRBJ1-2
D: .
DNA: TGTGCCAGCAGCCAGGGATCGTCGGGGGTCTATGGCTACACCTTC
CDR3: CASSQGSSGVYGYTF

V: TRBV11-1
size: .
J: TRBJ2-7
D: .
DNA: TGTGCCAGCAGCTTATCTCTTAGCGCCCACGAGCAGTACTTC
CDR3: CASSLSLSAHEQYF

V: TRBV5-3
size: .
J: TRBJ1-5
D: TRBD1
DNA: TGTGCCAGAAGCTTGATTAATAGGACAGGGTCAAATCAGCCCCAGCATTTT
CDR3: CARSLINRTGSNQPQHF

V: TRBV7-8
size: .
J: TRBJ1-1
D: .
DNA: TGTGCCAGCAGCTTAGCGTTTGGGGGGAGCACTGAAGCTTTCTTT
CDR3: CASSLAFGGSTEAFF

V: TRBV7-9
size: .
J: TRBJ2-3
D: .
DNA: TGTGCCAGCACCCTCAGTACAGATACGCAGTATTTT
CDR3: CASTLSTDTQYF

V: TRBV7-2
size: .
J: TRBJ1-5
D: .
DNA: TGTGCCAGCAGCTTAGAGGTGGCAGGAGGTAGGTCCCAGCATTTT
CDR3: CASSLEVAGGRSQHF

V: TRBV27
size: few
J: TRBJ1-6
D: .
DNA: TGTGCCAGCAGTTTTGGCGGAGGGCGTCGTTCACCCCTCCACTTT
CDR3: CASSFGGGRRSPLHF

V: TRBV2
size: .
J: TRBJ1-1
D: .
DNA: TGTGCCAGCAGGGCGACAGTCACGGGCACTGAAGCTTTCTTT
CDR3: CASRATVTGTEAFF

V: TRBV18
size: .
J: TRBJ2-3
D: TRBD2
DNA: TGTGCCAGCTCACTAGCGGGGGGGCTGGATACGCAGTATTTT
CDR3: CASSLAGGLDTQYF

V: TRBV3-1/TRBV3-2
size: .
J: TRBJ2-7
D: .
DNA: TGTGCCAGCAGCCAAGGGAGGCGGGGGCGAGATCCCTACGAGCAGTACTTC
CDR3: CASSQGRRGRDPYEQYF

V: TRBV7-9
size: .
J: TRBJ1-5
D: .
DNA: TGTGCCAGCAGCTTAGACAGGAGTCATAGCAATCAGCCCCAGCATTTT
CDR3: CASSLDRSHSNQPQHF

V: TRBV2
size: .
J: TRBJ1-3
D: .
DNA: TGTGCCAGCAGTGAAGCTGGGAGGGGGTACGGAAACACCATATATTTT
CDR3: CASSEAGRGYGNTIYF

V: TRBV11-2
size: .
J: TRBJ2-5
D: TRBD2
DNA: TGTGCCAGCAGCAGACGGGGGGGCCTGCTCGGCGAGACCCAGTACTTC
CDR3: CASSRRGGLLGETQYF

V: TRBV18
size: .
J: TRBJ1-2
D: .
DNA: TGTGCCAGCTCACCACCGGTCAGGGACTATGGCTACACCTTC
CDR3: CASSPPVRDYGYTF

V: TRBV6-2/TRBV6-3
size: .
J: TRBJ1-5
D: .
DNA: TGTGCCAGCAGTTACTCGTTATTTCAGCCCCAGCATTTT
CDR3: CASSYSLFQPQHF

V: TRBV4-1
size: once
J: TRBJ2-7
D: TRBD1
DNA: TGCGCCAGCAGCCTCACAGGGGTCGAGCAGTACTTC
CDR3: CASSLTGVEQYF

V: TRBV18
size: .
J: TRBJ1-1
D: .
DNA: TGTGCCAGCTCACCTGCAGAAAACACTGAAGCTTTCTTT
CDR3: CASSPAENTEAFF

V: TRBV11-2
size: few
J: TRBJ1-2
D: .
DNA: TGTGCCAGCAGCAAAAAACTGGTTGTATTC
CDR3: CASSKKLVVF

V: TRBV24-1
size: .
J: TRBJ2-1
D: .
DNA: TGTGCCACCAGTGAGGCCGACTACAATGAGCAGTTCTTC
CDR3: CATSEADYNEQFF

V: TRBV6-2/TRBV6-3
size: .
J: TRBJ2-1
D: TRBD2
DNA: TGTGCCAGCATCCCCTTAGCGGGGGTAAGCAATGAGCAGTTCTTC
CDR3: CASIPLAGVSNEQFF

V: TRBV5-4
size: once
J: TRBJ2-3
D: .
DNA: TGTGCCAGCAGCTTGGGGGCCGGAATCCACACAGATACGCAGTATTTT
CDR3: CASSLGAGIHTDTQYF